This TCR beta chain was sequenced for a study of T cells in Graves' hyperthyroidism and ophthalmopathy (dated by TCRdb to about 2019). Notes on the research overall: Peripheral blood samples were taken at the time of initial diagnosis, prior to any treatment. The paper describes TCR Vbeta CDR3 sequencing of 120 to 150 peripheral blood samples, made up of under 50 ophthalmopathy patients, 70 to 75 hyperthyroidism patients and 17 progressor patients. Whether ophthalmopathy could be predicted prospectively was tested in an independent validation cohort made up of under 20 hyperthyroidism patients plus 17 patients who later progressed to ophthalmopathy. Thyroid tissue and blood T-cell repertoires from six Graves' hyperthyroidism patients were also compared in the study. To identify distinguishing TCR V-J signatures, a discovery cohort of about a hundred patients was used, comprising 43 with Graves' ophthalmopathy and about 59 with stable Graves' hyperthyroidism. After blood sampling, hyperthyroidism patients were treated with methimazole at a starting dose of 30 mg daily, and ophthalmopathy patients were treated with high-dose intravenous methylprednisolone. The 100 or so discovery patients were divided at random into training and test sets in a 7:3 ratio. The paper as a whole reports these results and caveats: In validation, progression to ophthalmopathy was predicted by the model with nearly 71% sensitivity and just over 72% specificity, a median of approximately 7.1 months before onset. No statistical method was used to set the sample size in advance, and investigators knew the group allocation. A 13 V-J signature model separated ophthalmopathy from stable hyperthyroidism, with approximately 87% sensitivity and roughly 81% specificity in cross-validation and 80%/75% in testing. Most expanded thyroid clonotypes (frequency above 0.001) were also found in blood, which suggests that blood repertoires may mirror thyroid immune responses.

To note about this clonotype: The specificity of this receptor is unknown. The input lacks base qualities; no much larger clone sits a single base away.

TCR beta CDR3 regions were amplified from RNA transcripts. The TCR CDR3 was subjected to a first round of RT-PCR using the HTBI primer set and the Qiagen OneStep RT-PCR kit. A second multiplex PCR round built the libraries, followed by size selection and purification. Paired-end sequencing of the libraries was performed with 100 bp reads on an Illumina HiSeq2000. The study's processing was this. SOAPnuke was used to process the raw data, removing reads that contained adapters or uncalled bases, had a mean Phred below 15, or lacked an exact match to the constant primer or identifier. High-quality paired reads were merged using COPE v1.2.5, and each unique nucleotide sequence was defined as a clonotype. MiTCR v1.1 was used to align clonotypes to the IMGT TRBV, TRBD and TRBJ reference segments. Only V-J combinations with frequency above 0.0001, covering about 99% of repertoires, were analysed. The TCS score was defined as the ratio of F50 (clonal expansion) to E x V (chaos), calculated using BLOSUM62-based TCRdist between CDR3 peptides within each V-J. Welch's t-statistics and random forest reduced several hundred V-J features to some 14, which were used in a naive Bayes classifier (R e1071). TCRdb took the public reads, trimmed them with fastp at Q25, ran MiXCR for clone calling and kept in-frame beta chains. CDR3 protein duplicates are merged, each entry listing the most common genes and DNA. The V and J calls were determined by TCRdb, not by the authors. This sample gives under 450,000 distinct CDR3 sequences in total; approximately 13% of them show up just once. The ten most abundant clones make up roughly 20% of the sample.

The CDR3 covers 16 residues, taking in both the cysteine and the phenylalanine. Just the 48-base CDR3 DNA is kept, in frame starting at base 1. V was cut back by 4 bases and J by 3 bases, leaving a gap of 16 bases between them. In the germline V gene, CDR1 corresponds to SGHTS and CDR2 to YDEGEE. Hyperthyroidism patients were aged 18 to 65 years and newly diagnosed, with disease duration of less than 2 months. Exclusion was applied to patients with uncontrolled infections, other autoimmune diseases, pregnancy or lactation. Diagnoses were established on the basis of clinical symptoms, serum thyroxine and TRAb, thyroid ultrasound, and orbital computed tomography. Blood from progressor patients was collected at the time of first diagnosis with hyperthyroidism, before any ophthalmopathy symptoms had appeared. PBMCs were isolated from more than 8 ml of fresh peripheral blood by Ficoll-Paque density gradient centrifugation. Progressor patients were defined as those initially diagnosed with Graves' hyperthyroidism in whom ophthalmopathy developed during follow-up. Total RNA was extracted using Trizol reagent, and RNA quality was assessed on an Agilent 2100 Bioanalyzer.

The sequencing input was blood. This TCR was recovered from a man younger than 45 with Graves' hyperthyroidism that later progressed to Graves' ophthalmopathy. The sequence links TRBV5-8 to TRBJ1-4, with an unclear D gene assignment. The CDR3 in this case is CASSKQMGSANEKLFF. The DNA reads TGTGCCAGCAGCAAACAGATGGGATCGGCTAATGAAAAACTGTTTTTT.